Each of the 20 T cell receptor beta chains below was sequenced from the same sample in a study of regulatory T cells in long-lasting Graves disease. Libraries of TCR beta came from iRepertoire HTBI primers plus Arm-PCR of CDR3 regions. In TCRdb, the multiplex PCR reads were re-called with MiXCR into one record per CDR3 protein. The profile shows some 490,000 distinct CDR3 sequences, approximately 12% of them singletons. Stated time point: newly diagnosed GD, antithyroid drugs for less than 3 months. Preparation of the TCR library used RNA extracted from PBMCs. The sample also formed part of further work on T cells in Graves' hyperthyroidism and ophthalmopathy.

The sample here was peripheral blood mononuclear cells (PBMCs), taken at new diagnosis, from a patient treated with antithyroid drugs. The receptors derive from a woman aged 30 to 39 with Graves disease.

This clonotype has ten or more counts. The gene calls are TRBV7-3 and TRBJ2-5; a possible D gene is TRBD1 (5 bases). V gave up 5 bases and J gave up 6 bases, with 16 bases separating them. The CDR3 has 14 amino acids. Germline V lookup: CDR1 SGHTA, CDR2 FQGTGA. CDR3 in DNA: TGTGCCAGCAGCCCGACTTGGACAAGCCAGACCCAGTACTTC. Translating it yields CASSPTWTSQTQYF. Drawing the rest from reference TRBV7-3 and TRBJ2-5, the complete variable domain is GAGVSQTPSNKVTEKGKYVELRCDPISGHTALYWYRQSLGQGPEFLIYFQGTGAADDSGLPNDRFFAVRPEGSVSTLKIQRTERGDSAVYLCASSPTWTSQTQYFGPGTRLLVL.

This clonotype was recorded many times. This rearrangement joins TRBV20-1 to TRBJ2-5; D remains ambiguous. This CDR3 is 14 amino acids long. Germline CDR1 reads DFQATT; CDR2 reads SNEGSKA (reference sequence). V lost 3 bases and J lost 4, with 15 bases in between. In nucleotides, the CDR3 is TGCAGTGCTAGCATACTCAGCCGTCGAGAGACCCAGTACTTC. Amino acids: CSASILSRRETQYF.

This clonotype was seen at least ten times. The V and J genes are TRBV7-3 and TRBJ2-6, with unresolved D. From germline, CDR1 is SGHTA and CDR2 FQGTGA. V lost 6 bases, J lost 0 bases, and 3 bases lay in between. The CDR3 runs 13 residues. DNA for the CDR3: TGTGCCAGCAGTAACTCTGGGGCCAACGTCCTGACTTTC. It codes for CASSNSGANVLTF.

This clonotype has at least ten counts. The rearrangement joins TRBV12-3 or TRBV12-4 to TRBJ1-1, with D perhaps TRBD1 (5 bases). The CDR3 spans 13 residues. V was cut by 6 bases and J by 6 bases, with 14 bases left in between. The CDR3 DNA sequence: TGTGCCAGCAGCAAAGGACGAGGGGCTGAAGCTTTCTTT. This sequence encodes CASSKGRGAEAFF.

This clonotype was counted many times. This chain joins TRBV6-2 or TRBV6-3 and TRBJ2-5; D unclear. This CDR3 region has 12 residues. CDR1 is MNHEY, CDR2 SVGEGT, per germline. Between the trimmed V and J ends, which lost 3 bases and 5 bases, there was a span of 7 bases. CDR3 bases: TGTGCCAGCAGTTATAGGATTGAGACCCAGTACTTC. Translated, it gives CASSYRIETQYF.

The sample holds a few counts of this clonotype. This rearrangement joins TRBV11-1 to TRBJ2-4; D gene unclear. This CDR3 spans 15 amino acids. Germline lookup yields CDR1 SGHAT and CDR2 FQDESV (reference sequence). The V gene lost 5 bases and the J gene lost 1 base, with 12 bases spanning the gap. The CDR3, as DNA: TGTGCCAGCAGCGACCTAGGTGGGGCCAAAAACATTCAGTACTTC. This translates into CASSDLGGAKNIQYF.

A few counts support this clonotype. V is TRBV5-1 and J is TRBJ2-7; 8 bases are shared with TRBD2. The CDR3 is 16 residues long. V was clipped by 0 bases and J by 6 bases; unmatched bases: 11. Germline V CDR1 and CDR2: SGHRS, YFSETQ. CDR3 DNA sequence: TGCGCCAGCAGCTTGGACGTTGGATCGGGAGGGCGCGAGCAGTACTTC. The encoded protein is CASSLDVGSGGREQYF. The full variable domain, with the rest looked up from reference TRBV5-1 and TRBJ2-7, is KAGVTQTPRYLIKTRGQQVTLSCSPISGHRSVSWYQQTPGQGLQFLFEYFSETQRNKGNFPGRFSGRQFSNSRSEMNVSTLELGDSALYLCASSLDVGSGGREQYFGPGTRLTVT.

The table lists this clonotype with many counts. The chain combines TRBV30 with TRBJ2-3; the match to TRBD1 covers 7 bases. Germline lookup yields CDR1 GTSNPN and CDR2 SVGIG (reference sequence). The CDR3 sequence is 19 residues long. J was trimmed by 1 base and V by 1 base; bases with no gene match: 17. The CDR3, as DNA: TGTGCCTGGAGTGGAACAGGGGAATTCCCTACATTCCGCACAGATACGCAGTATTTT. This codes for CAWSGTGEFPTFRTDTQYF.

A few counts support this clonotype. Compared with germline, one end of the junction differs, possibly owing to a read error. This chain connects TRBV18 to TRBJ2-4; the match to TRBD2 covers 11 bases. CDR3 length: 17 residues. CDR1 KGHSH and CDR2 LQKENI come from the germline V gene. The CDR3 DNA sequence: TGTGCCGGCTCACCGCCGACTAGCGGGATAGCCAAAAACATTCAGTACTTC. Encoded protein: CAGSPPTSGIAKNIQYF.

There are many counts of this clonotype. The rearrangement links TRBV28 to TRBJ1-5; TRBD1 is a possible D gene (5 bases). Trimming removed 3 bases at V and 5 bases at J, with 11 bases between. CDR3 length: 14 amino acids. The germline CDR1 and CDR2 sequences are MDHEN and SYDVKM. CDR3 in DNA: TGTGCCAGCAGTTTCGGGACGGGGGATCAGCCCCAGCATTTT. Translating gives CASSFGTGDQPQHF. Together with reference TRBV28 and TRBJ1-5, the CDR3 gives the full variable domain: DVKVTQSSRYLVKRTGEKVFLECVQDMDHENMFWYRQDPGLGLRLIYFSYDVKMKEKGDIPEGYSVSREKKERFSLILESASTNQTSMYLCASSFGTGDQPQHFGDGTRLSIL.

DNA for the CDR3: TGTGCCAGCTCACCAGGGGAAGCGCTTTTAGGTGGCTACACCTTC. Translated: CASSPGEALLGGYTF. The rearrangement joins TRBV18 to TRBJ1-2; unclear D gene. Trimming removed 2 bases at V and 7 bases at J, with 17 bases between. The CDR3 contains 15 residues. CDR1 is KGHSH and CDR2 is LQKENI in the germline V gene.

This clonotype occurred many times. The chain links TRBV2 to TRBJ1-5, with TRBD1 as a possible D gene (6 bases). Germline CDR1 reads SNHLY; CDR2 reads FYNNEI. This CDR3 comprises 14 residues. V lost 4 bases, J lost 5 bases, and 12 bases lay in between. CDR3 coding DNA: TGTGCCAGCAGTGGACAAGGGGGGGATCAGCCCCAGCATTTT. Amino acid sequence: CASSGQGGDQPQHF.

This clonotype has ten or more counts. J is TRBJ1-5 and V is TRBV27, with D tentatively TRBD1 (5 bases). This CDR3 is built from 14 residues. Germline loops: CDR1 MNHEY, CDR2 SMNVEV (reference sequence). Deletions cut 5 bases from V and 4 bases from J, with 12 bases between. CDR3 in DNA: TGTGCCAGCAGTGTAGGACAAGATAATCAGCCCCAGCATTTT. Its protein is CASSVGQDNQPQHF.

This clonotype has a count of ten or more. The rearrangement joins TRBV28 to TRBJ2-1; D possibly corresponds to TRBD1 (6 bases). The DNA end favors TRBJ2-5, so the J call may be wrong. The CDR3 length is 14 residues. Germline CDR1 MDHEN, CDR2 SYDVKM. CDR3 nucleotides: TGTGCCACCCAAGGGACACAGTACAGGGAGACCCAGTACTTC. This translates into CATQGTQYRETQYF.

This chain uses TRBV4-3 with TRBJ2-3; D unclear. The germline V gene encodes CDR1 LGHNA and CDR2 YSLEER. CDR3 size: 14 residues. Trimming shortened V by 4 bases and J by 2 bases, and 10 bases separated the two germline ends. In DNA form, the CDR3 reads TGCGCCAGCAGCCCCGAGCATTACACAGATACGCAGTATTTT. Protein sequence: CASSPEHYTDTQYF.

Comments on this clonotype: The conserved phenylalanine or tryptophan is not found at the CDR3 terminus, so this likely reflects a read error. The chain couples TRBV3-1 to TRBJ2-6, with 8 bases matching TRBD1. V trimming: 6 bases; J trimming: 0 bases; junction bases outside the gene matches: 7. CDR1 and CDR2 from the germline V gene are LGHDT and YNNKEL (reference sequence). The length of the CDR3 is 17 residues. The CDR3 DNA is TGTGCCAGCAGACTCGGACAGGGACTCTCTGGGGCCAACGTCCTGACTGTC. Protein sequence: CASRLGQGLSGANVLTV.

This clonotype was seen ten or more times. The chain joins TRBV12-3 or TRBV12-4 to TRBJ1-2; D uncertain. Trimming removed 3 bases at V and 8 bases at J, with 10 bases between. CDR3 length equals 12 residues. This CDR3 is CASSLGLGGYTF. The CDR3 DNA reads as TGTGCCAGCAGTTTGGGCTTGGGAGGCTACACCTTC.

The J gene is TRBJ2-1, the V gene TRBV12-3 or TRBV12-4, with 7 positions matching TRBD2. V trimming: 4 bases; J trimming: 1 base; junction bases outside the gene matches: 13. The CDR3 contains 18 residues. This CDR3 is CASSSYDGGGPSYNEQFF. Written as DNA, the CDR3 is TGTGCCAGCAGTTCATATGACGGGGGAGGGCCTTCCTACAATGAGCAGTTCTTC.

This clonotype was seen at least ten times. The chain carries TRBV12-3 or TRBV12-4 and TRBJ2-4; D unclear. Trimming left V 0 bases short and J 0 bases short, with 12 bases between. The CDR3 is 17 residues long. CDR3 region: CASSLAHSDGAKNIQYF. The CDR3, as DNA: TGTGCCAGCAGTTTAGCGCATTCCGACGGAGCCAAAAACATTCAGTACTTC.

This clonotype was recorded many times. For the CDR3, the DNA is TGTGCCACCACCGAAGCCAGGGGGTACGCGAACACTGAAGCTTTCTTT. Protein product: CATTEARGYANTEAFF. V gene TRBV15 combines with J gene TRBJ1-1; TRBD1 aligns across 7 bases. Germline CDR1 and CDR2: LNHNV and YYDKDF (reference sequence). This CDR3 region has 16 residues. Trimming removed 7 bases from V and 1 base from J; junction bases left unmatched: 12.